This entry features one T cell receptor beta chain sequence. This sample stems from a study of blood T cell repertoires in COVID-19. Study context: Acute and convalescent COVID-19 specimens originated in the United States, Italy and Spain. Sample material is recorded as cDNA or gDNA derived from T cells, B-cell-depleted T cells, or PBMCs.

Seattle patients were enrolled while actively infected and followed longitudinally. The germline V gene encodes CDR1 SGHVS and CDR2 FNYEAQ. V gave up 3 bases and J gave up 3 bases, with 11 bases separating them. CDR3 size: 15 residues. Authors' processing steps: The authors estimated nucleated cell counts from reference gene primer amplification. Only in-frame clones appear in the TCRdb table, and some are missing; sequencing was by immunoSEQ multiplex PCR. The DNA gave D and trimming, while V, J and clone size come from that table. The data contain around 440,000 clones, about nine tenths of them seen just once; the ten biggest clones take up roughly 13%.

Material for sequencing was peripheral blood. The sequence was obtained from a woman between 50 and 59 years old with COVID-19, enrolled during active disease. V usage is TRBV7-6 and J usage is TRBJ2-2; no clear D. The CDR3 region is CASSFAAVDTGELFF. CDR3 nucleotide sequence: TGTGCCAGCAGCTTCGCCGCGGTCGACACCGGGGAGCTGTTTTTT.